Shown below are 7 T cell receptor beta chains from a single sample sequenced in a study of CD8 T cells in Susac syndrome. RNA totalling about 0.45 to 1 ug underwent reverse transcription with random hexamers. MiXCR, run by TCRdb on the immunoSEQ multiplex PCR reads, gives a single entry per CDR3 protein. The sample lists approximately 150,000 distinct CDR3 sequences, around 85% seen once, with roughly 0.5% in the top ten. Input material: CD8+ T cells from PBMCs. These receptors were taken from a human donor with multiple sclerosis.

The chain uses TRBV7-8 and TRBJ1-1; D perhaps matches TRBD1 (5 bases). The V gene's germline CDR1 is SGHVS and CDR2 FQNEAQ. This CDR3 has 13 amino acids. Trimming removed 5 bases at V and 6 bases at J, with 13 bases between. The CDR3 DNA is TGTGCCAGCAGCCTTGTTGTGGGGGCTGAAGCTTTCTTT. It codes for CASSLVVGAEAFF.

The genes are TRBV3-1 and TRBJ2-7, with D uncertain. Germline CDR1 LGHDT, CDR2 YNNKEL (reference sequence). The CDR3 consists of 13 residues. Trimming cost V 0 bases and J 5 bases, with 8 bases left between them. CDR3 nucleotide sequence: TGTGCCAGCAGCCAAGATCTAGTTCACGAGCAGTACTTC. Amino acids: CASSQDLVHEQYF.

A word on this clonotype: One end of the junction fails to match germline, which may point to a read error. The genes are TRBV4-1 and TRBJ2-7; TRBD2 matches at 13 bases. Germline-derived CDR1 and CDR2 are MGHRA and YSYEKL. The CDR3 is 14 amino acids. CDR3 loop: CASSQGLAGYGQYF. For the CDR3, the DNA is TGCGCCAGCAGCCAGGGACTAGCGGGGTACGGGCAGTACTTC.

The genes are TRBV7-9 and TRBJ2-1; TRBD2 matches 9 bases. The V gene end was trimmed by 3 bases and the J gene end by 4 bases; junction bases not matched to a gene: 4. Looked up from germline, CDR1 is SEHNR and CDR2 is FQNEAQ (reference sequence). CDR3 length: 15 amino acids. CDR3 DNA sequence: TGTGCCAGCAGCTTTTCTAGCGGGGAATACAATGAGCAGTTCTTC. Protein sequence: CASSFSSGEYNEQFF.

The gene calls are TRBV19 and TRBJ1-1; D gene ambiguous. Germline-derived CDR1 and CDR2 are LNHDA and SQIVND (reference sequence). The CDR3 totals 14 residues. Trimming removed 3 bases from V and 4 bases from J, with 12 bases in between. The DNA of the CDR3 is TGTGCCAGTAGTATCGAAACTGGTGGCACTGAAGCTTTCTTT. The encoded protein is CASSIETGGTEAFF. Full variable domain (missing parts from reference TRBV19 and TRBJ1-1): DGGITQSPKYLFRKEGQNVTLSCEQNLNHDAMYWYRQDPGQGLRLIYYSQIVNDFQKGDIAEGYSVSREKKESFPLTVTSAQKNPTAFYLCASSIETGGTEAFFGQGTRLTVV.

The chain joins TRBV18 to TRBJ2-5; no firm D call. From germline, CDR1 is KGHSH and CDR2 LQKENI. V was trimmed by 1 base and J by 4 bases, leaving 16 bases between them. The CDR3 consists of 16 residues. CDR3 bases: TGTGCCAGCTCACCACTGGGTCCCCTAGGGCCAGAGACCCAGTACTTC. Translation: CASSPLGPLGPETQYF. The entire variable domain, with the rest obtained from reference TRBV18 and TRBJ2-5, is as follows: NAGVMQNPRHLVRRRGQEARLRCSPMKGHSHVYWYRQLPEEGLKFMVYLQKENIIDESGMPKERFSAEFPKEGPSILRIQQVVRGDSAAYFCASSPLGPLGPETQYFGPGTRLLVL.

In this sample, this clonotype turned up once. This chain connects TRBV25-1 to TRBJ2-1; D uncertain. Germline V gene sequence: CDR1 MGHDK, CDR2 SYGVNS. Trimming removed 1 base from V and 0 bases from J, with 7 bases in between. CDR3 length equals 15 residues. The CDR3 DNA is TGTGCCAGCAGTGAATTCGGTAGCTCCTACAATGAGCAGTTCTTC. It is translated as CASSEFGSSYNEQFF.